The clone carrying this TCR beta chain was detected only once. Its antigen is not identified. Profiling relied on immunoSEQ multiplex PCR, and the TCRdb table lists in-frame clones only, not all of them. Here the sample spans 440,000 or so clones, 80% to 90% being singletons. The treatment: 15 to 20 received Ad26.COV2.S at low or high dose, single or two shots; about 5 received placebo; per-sample allocation not given. All samples were drawn on day 63, counting from the first vaccine or placebo injection. This sample is drawn from a study of Ad26.COV2.S vaccination and SARS-CoV-2 variants. Study-wide background: Enrollment placed the donor in the COV1001 Ad26.COV2.S trial arm. Study results and limitations: Total T cell responses were possibly underestimated by TCR breadth and depth analyses. For non-spike TCRs, breadth in vaccine recipients resembled that in placebo recipients. Ad26.COV2.S recipients had broader spike-specific TCRs (P = 0.0014).

This receptor was obtained from a person aged 18-60 years who received the Ad26.COV2.S COVID-19 vaccine or a placebo. The source material was peripheral blood, sampled in a trial of Ad26.COV2.S vaccine versus placebo.

DNA of the CDR3: TGTGCCAGCTCACCAGGGGCCGGGACAGGCTACACTGAAGCTTTCTTT. It yields the protein CASSPGAGTGYTEAFF. The chain links TRBV18 to TRBJ1-1; 8 nucleotides agree with TRBD1. Germline V gene data show CDR1 as KGHSH and CDR2 as LQKENI. V trimming: 2 bases; J trimming: 3 bases; junction bases outside the gene matches: 8. CDR3 size: 16 residues.